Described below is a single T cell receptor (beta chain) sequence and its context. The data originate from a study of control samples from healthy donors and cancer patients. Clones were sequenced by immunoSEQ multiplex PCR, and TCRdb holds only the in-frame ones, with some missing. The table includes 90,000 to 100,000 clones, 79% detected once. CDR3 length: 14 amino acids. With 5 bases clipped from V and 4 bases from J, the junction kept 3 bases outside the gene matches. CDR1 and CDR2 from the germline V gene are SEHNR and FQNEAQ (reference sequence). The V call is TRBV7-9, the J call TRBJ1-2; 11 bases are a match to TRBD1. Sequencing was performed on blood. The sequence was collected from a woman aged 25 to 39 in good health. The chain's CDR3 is CASSRGQGVYGYTF. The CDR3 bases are TGTGCCAGCAGCCGGGGACAGGGGGTCTATGGCTACACCTTC.